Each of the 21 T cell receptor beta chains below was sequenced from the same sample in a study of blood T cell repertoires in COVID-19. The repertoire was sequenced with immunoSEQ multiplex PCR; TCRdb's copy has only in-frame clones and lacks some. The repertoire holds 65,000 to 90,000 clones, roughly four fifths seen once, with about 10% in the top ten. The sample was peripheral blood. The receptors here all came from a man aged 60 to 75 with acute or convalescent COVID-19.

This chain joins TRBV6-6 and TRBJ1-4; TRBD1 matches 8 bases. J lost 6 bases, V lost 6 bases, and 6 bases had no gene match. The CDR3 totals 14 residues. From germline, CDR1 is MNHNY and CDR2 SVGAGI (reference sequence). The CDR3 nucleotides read TGTGCCAGCAGCCCACAGGGGGGGTATGAAAAACTGTTTTTT. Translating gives CASSPQGGYEKLFF.

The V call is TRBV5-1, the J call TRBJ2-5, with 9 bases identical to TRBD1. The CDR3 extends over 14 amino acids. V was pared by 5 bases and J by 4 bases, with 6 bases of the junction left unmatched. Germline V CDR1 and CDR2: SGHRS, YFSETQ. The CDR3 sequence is CASSQDRGTETQYF. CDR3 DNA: TGCGCCAGCAGTCAGGACAGGGGTACAGAGACCCAGTACTTC.

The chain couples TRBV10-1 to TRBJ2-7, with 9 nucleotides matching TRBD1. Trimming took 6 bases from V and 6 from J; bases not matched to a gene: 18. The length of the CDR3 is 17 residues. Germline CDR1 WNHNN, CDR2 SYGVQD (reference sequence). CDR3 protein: CASSERATGTGIGEQYF. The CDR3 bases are TGCGCCAGCAGCGAGAGGGCCACCGGGACAGGGATAGGCGAGCAGTACTTC.

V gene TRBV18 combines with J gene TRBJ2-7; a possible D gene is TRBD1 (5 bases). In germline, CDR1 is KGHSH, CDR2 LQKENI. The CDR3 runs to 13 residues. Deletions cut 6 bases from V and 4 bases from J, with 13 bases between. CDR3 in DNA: TGTGCCAGCTCGGCACCAGCAGGGTACGAGCAGTACTTC. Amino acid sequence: CASSAPAGYEQYF.

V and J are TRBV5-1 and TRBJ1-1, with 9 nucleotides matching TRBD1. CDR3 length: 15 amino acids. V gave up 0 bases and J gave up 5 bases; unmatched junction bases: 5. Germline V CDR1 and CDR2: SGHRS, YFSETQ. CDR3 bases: TGCGCCAGCAGCTTGGGGGACAGGGATGGAACTGAAGCTTTCTTT. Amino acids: CASSLGDRDGTEAFF.

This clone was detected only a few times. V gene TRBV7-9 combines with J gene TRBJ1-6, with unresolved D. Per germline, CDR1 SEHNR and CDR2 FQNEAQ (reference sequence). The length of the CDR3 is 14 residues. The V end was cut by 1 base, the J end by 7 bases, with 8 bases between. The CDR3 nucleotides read TGTGCCAGCAGCTTAGATAACAGAAATTCACCCCTCCACTTT. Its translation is CASSLDNRNSPLHF.

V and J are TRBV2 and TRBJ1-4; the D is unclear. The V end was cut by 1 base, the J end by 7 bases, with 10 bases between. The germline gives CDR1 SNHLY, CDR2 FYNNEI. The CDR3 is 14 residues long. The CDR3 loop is CASSEVAGSEKLFF. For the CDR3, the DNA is TGTGCCAGCAGTGAAGTGGCCGGGAGTGAAAAACTGTTTTTT.

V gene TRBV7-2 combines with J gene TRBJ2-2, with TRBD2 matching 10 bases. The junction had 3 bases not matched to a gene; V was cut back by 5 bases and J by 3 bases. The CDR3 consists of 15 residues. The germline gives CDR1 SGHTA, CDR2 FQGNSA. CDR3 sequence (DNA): TGTGCCAGCAGCCGGACTAGCGGATACACCGGGGAGCTGTTTTTT. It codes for CASSRTSGYTGELFF.

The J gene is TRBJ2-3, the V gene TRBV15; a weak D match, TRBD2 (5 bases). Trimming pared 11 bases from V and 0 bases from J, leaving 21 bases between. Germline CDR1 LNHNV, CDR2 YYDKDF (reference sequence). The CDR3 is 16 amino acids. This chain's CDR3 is CASGEGRAVSTDTQYF. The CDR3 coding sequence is TGTGCCTCAGGAGAAGGGCGGGCAGTTAGCACAGATACGCAGTATTTT.

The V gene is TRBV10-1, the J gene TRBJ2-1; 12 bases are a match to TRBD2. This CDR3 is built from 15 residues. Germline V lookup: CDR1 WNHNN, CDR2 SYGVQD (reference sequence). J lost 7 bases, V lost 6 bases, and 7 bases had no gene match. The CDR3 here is CASSPGTSGPNEQFF. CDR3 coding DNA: TGCGCCAGCAGCCCTGGGACTAGCGGGCCTAATGAGCAGTTCTTC.

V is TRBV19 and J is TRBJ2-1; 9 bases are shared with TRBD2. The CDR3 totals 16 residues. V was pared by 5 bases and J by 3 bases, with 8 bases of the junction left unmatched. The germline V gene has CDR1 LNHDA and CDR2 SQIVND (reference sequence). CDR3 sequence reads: CASSPPSSGNYNEQFF. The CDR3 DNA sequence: TGTGCCAGTAGTCCCCCTTCTAGCGGGAACTACAATGAGCAGTTCTTC. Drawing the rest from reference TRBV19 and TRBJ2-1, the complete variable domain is DGGITQSPKYLFRKEGQNVTLSCEQNLNHDAMYWYRQDPGQGLRLIYYSQIVNDFQKGDIAEGYSVSREKKESFPLTVTSAQKNPTAFYLCASSPPSSGNYNEQFFGPGTRLTVL.

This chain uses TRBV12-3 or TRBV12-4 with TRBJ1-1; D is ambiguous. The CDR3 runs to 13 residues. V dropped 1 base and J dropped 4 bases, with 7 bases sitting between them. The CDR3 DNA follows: TGTGCCAGCAGTTTAGGCGGGTCCACTGAAGCTTTCTTT. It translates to CASSLGGSTEAFF.

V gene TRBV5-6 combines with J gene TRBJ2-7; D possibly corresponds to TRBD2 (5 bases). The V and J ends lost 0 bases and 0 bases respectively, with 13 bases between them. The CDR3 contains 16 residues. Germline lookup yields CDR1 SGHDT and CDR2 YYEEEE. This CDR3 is CASSLVTLANSYEQYF. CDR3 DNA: TGTGCCAGCAGCTTGGTAACGCTAGCCAACTCCTACGAGCAGTACTTC.

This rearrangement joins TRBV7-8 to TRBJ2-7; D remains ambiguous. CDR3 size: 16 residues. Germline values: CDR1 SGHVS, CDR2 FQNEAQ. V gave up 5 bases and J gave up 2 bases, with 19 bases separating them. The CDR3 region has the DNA TGTGCCAGCAGCCTCGACCCAGCCAGGTCAACCTACGAGCAGTACTTC. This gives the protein CASSLDPARSTYEQYF. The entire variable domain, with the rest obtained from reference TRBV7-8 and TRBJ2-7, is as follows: GAGVSQSPRYKVAKRGQDVALRCDPISGHVSLFWYQQALGQGPEFLTYFQNEAQLDKSGLPSDRFFAERPEGSVSTLKIQRTQQEDSAVYLCASSLDPARSTYEQYFGPGTRLTVT.

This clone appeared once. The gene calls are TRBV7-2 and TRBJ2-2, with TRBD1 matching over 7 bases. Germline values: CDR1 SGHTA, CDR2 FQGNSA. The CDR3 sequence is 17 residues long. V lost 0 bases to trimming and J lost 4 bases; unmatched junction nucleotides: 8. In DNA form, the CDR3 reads TGTGCCAGCAGCTTAGCCCGGCAGGGGGTTGGCACCGGGGAGCTGTTTTTT. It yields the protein CASSLARQGVGTGELFF.

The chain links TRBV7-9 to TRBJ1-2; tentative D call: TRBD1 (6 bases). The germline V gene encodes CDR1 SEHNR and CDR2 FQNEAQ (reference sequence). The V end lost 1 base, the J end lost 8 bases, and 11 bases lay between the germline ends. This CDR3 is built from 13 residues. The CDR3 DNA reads TGTGCCAGCAGCTTAGAACAGGGAAGAGGCTACACCTTC. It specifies CASSLEQGRGYTF.

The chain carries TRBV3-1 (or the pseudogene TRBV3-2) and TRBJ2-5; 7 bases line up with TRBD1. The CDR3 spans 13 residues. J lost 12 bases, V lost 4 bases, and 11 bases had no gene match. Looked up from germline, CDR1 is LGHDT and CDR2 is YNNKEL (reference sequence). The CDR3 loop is CASSLGADRDEYF. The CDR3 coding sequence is TGTGCCAGCAGCCTAGGAGCAGACAGGGACGAGTACTTC.

The CDR3 coding sequence is TGTGCCAGCAGTCAGACAGGGGGGGTTGATATCAATCAGCCCCAGCATTTT. Amino acid sequence: CASSQTGGVDINQPQHF. This sequence joins TRBV6-6 and TRBJ1-5; 9 bases map to TRBD1. CDR3 length: 17 residues. V gave up 5 bases and J gave up 3 bases; unmatched junction bases: 11. The germline gives CDR1 MNHNY, CDR2 SVGAGI (reference sequence).

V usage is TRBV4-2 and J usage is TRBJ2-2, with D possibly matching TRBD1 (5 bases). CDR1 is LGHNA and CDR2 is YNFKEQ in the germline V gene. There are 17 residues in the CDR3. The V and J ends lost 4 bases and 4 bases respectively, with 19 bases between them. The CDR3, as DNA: TGTGCCAGCAGCCTTAAGAGAGCCAGGGAACTCACCGGGGAGCTGTTTTTT. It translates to CASSLKRARELTGELFF.

CDR3 sequence reads: CASSFPGGYTEAFF. CDR3 nucleotide sequence: TGTGCCAGCAGCTTCCCAGGGGGGTACACTGAAGCTTTCTTT. The V call is TRBV7-2, the J call TRBJ1-1, with 7 bases fitting TRBD1. The V and J ends lost 3 bases and 3 bases, in that order; junction bases with no gene match: 4. The CDR3 extends over 14 amino acids. Germline V gives CDR1 SGHTA, CDR2 FQGNSA.

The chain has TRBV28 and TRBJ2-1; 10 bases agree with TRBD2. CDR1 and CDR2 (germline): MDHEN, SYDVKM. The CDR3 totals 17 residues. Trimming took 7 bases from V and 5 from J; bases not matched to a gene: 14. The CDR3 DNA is TGTGCCAGCACCCCGCATCCTCTAGCGGGAGTAAACAATGAGCAGTTCTTC. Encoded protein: CASTPHPLAGVNNEQFF.